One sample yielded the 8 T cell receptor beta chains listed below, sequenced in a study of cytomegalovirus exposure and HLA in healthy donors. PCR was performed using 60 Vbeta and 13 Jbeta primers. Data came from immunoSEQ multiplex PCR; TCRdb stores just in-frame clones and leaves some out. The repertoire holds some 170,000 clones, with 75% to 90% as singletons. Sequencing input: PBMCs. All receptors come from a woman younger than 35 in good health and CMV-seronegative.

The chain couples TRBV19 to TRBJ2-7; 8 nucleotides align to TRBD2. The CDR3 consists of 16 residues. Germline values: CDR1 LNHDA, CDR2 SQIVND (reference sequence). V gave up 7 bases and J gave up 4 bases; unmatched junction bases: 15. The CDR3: CASTPTGGRGGYEQYF. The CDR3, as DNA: TGTGCCAGTACCCCAACGGGGGGCCGCGGGGGGTACGAGCAGTACTTC.

For the CDR3, the DNA is TGCGCCAGCAGCCAAGATCCCCAGACAGGCTCCTATGGCTACACCTTC. Translated: CASSQDPQTGSYGYTF. The chain has TRBV4-1 and TRBJ1-2, with a possible D match to TRBD1 (6 bases). Germline loops: CDR1 MGHRA, CDR2 YSYEKL. V lost 0 bases, J lost 4 bases, and 15 bases lay in between. The CDR3 extends over 16 amino acids.

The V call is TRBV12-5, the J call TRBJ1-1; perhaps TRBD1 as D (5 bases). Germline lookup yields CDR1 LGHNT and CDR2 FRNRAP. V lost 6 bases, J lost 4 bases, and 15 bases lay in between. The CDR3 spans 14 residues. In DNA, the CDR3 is TGTGCTAGTGGCTTCCAATCTGGGGCCACTGAAGCTTTCTTT. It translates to CASGFQSGATEAFF.

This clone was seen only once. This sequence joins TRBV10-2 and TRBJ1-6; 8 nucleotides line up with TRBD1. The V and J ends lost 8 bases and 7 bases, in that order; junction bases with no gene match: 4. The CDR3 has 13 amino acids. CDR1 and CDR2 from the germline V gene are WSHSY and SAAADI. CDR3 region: CASLDRGNSPLHF. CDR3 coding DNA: TGCGCCAGCCTAGACAGGGGAAATTCACCCCTCCACTTT.

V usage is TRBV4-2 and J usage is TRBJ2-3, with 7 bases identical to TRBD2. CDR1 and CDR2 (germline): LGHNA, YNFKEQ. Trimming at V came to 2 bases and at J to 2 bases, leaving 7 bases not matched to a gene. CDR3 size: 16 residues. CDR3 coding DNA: TGTGCCAGCAGCCAATCAGAGGGAGGGATCACAGATACGCAGTATTTT. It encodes CASSQSEGGITDTQYF.

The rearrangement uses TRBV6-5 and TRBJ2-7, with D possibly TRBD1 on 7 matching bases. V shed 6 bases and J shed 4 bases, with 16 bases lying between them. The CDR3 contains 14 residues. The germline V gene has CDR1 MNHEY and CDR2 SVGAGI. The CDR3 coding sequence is TGTGCCAGCAGCCAACGGGGGACAGAGTACGAGCAGTACTTC. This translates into CASSQRGTEYEQYF.

The CDR3 here is CAIRPDRGLYEQYF. The CDR3 DNA reads TGTGCCATCAGACCGGACAGGGGGCTATACGAGCAGTACTTC. This sequence joins TRBV10-3 and TRBJ2-7; the match to TRBD1 covers 11 bases. Germline V CDR1 and CDR2: ENHRY, SYGVKD. There are 14 residues in the CDR3. The V and J ends lost 6 bases and 4 bases, in that order; junction bases with no gene match: 5.

CDR3 sequence: CASSLQQTATYEQYF. In DNA, the CDR3 is TGTGCCAGCAGTTTACAGCAGACTGCTACCTACGAGCAGTACTTC. V and J are TRBV27 and TRBJ2-7; no firm D call. CDR3 length: 15 residues. The V end was cut by 2 bases, the J end by 2 bases, with 13 bases between. Germline-derived CDR1 and CDR2 are MNHEY and SMNVEV (reference sequence).